These 7 T cell receptor beta chains originate from one sample sequenced in a study of blood T cells in healthy people across ages. A second 7 to 11 cycle PCR used barcoded and J-beta primers. TCRdb re-analysed the 5' RACE reads in MiXCR, keeping a single row per CDR3 protein. The sample has 1.5 million or so distinct CDR3 sequences, around 39% seen once. The sequenced sample consisted of blood. Source of these receptors: a woman between 18 and 30 years old in good health.

This clonotype appeared a few times. The V call is TRBV10-3, the J call TRBJ2-7, with D possibly TRBD1 on 6 matching bases. The ends were cut back, 8 bases at V and 2 bases at J, with 13 bases in the middle. The CDR3 extends over 13 amino acids. Germline assignment: CDR1 ENHRY and CDR2 SYGVKD. The CDR3 sequence is CAISPGQAYEQYF. The CDR3 DNA follows: TGTGCCATCTCCCCGGGACAAGCCTACGAGCAGTACTTC.

The V and J genes are TRBV30 and TRBJ1-4; TRBD1 aligns across 8 bases. The CDR3 has 13 amino acids. Germline V gene sequence: CDR1 GTSNPN, CDR2 SVGIG (reference sequence). With 6 bases clipped from V and 8 bases from J, the junction kept 8 bases outside the gene matches. CDR3 region: CACHGQGGEKLFF. For the CDR3, the DNA is TGTGCCTGCCACGGACAGGGAGGAGAAAAACTGTTTTTT.

This clonotype was counted only a few times. The chain combines TRBV13 with TRBJ2-5, with TRBD2 matching 8 bases. The junction had 4 bases not matched to a gene; V was cut back by 1 base and J by 0 bases. The CDR3 extends over 16 amino acids. Per the germline V gene, CDR1 is PRHDT and CDR2 is FYEKMQ (reference sequence). The CDR3 sequence is CASSLDGGAHQETQYF. CDR3 bases: TGTGCCAGCAGCTTAGACGGGGGGGCCCACCAAGAGACCCAGTACTTC.

The chain has TRBV15 and TRBJ2-2; no clear D. The V gene lost 1 base and the J gene lost 4 bases, with 7 bases spanning the gap. Germline CDR1 reads LNHNV; CDR2 reads YYDKDF (reference sequence). This CDR3 is built from 14 residues. The CDR3 sequence is CATSRVEVTGELFF. DNA for the CDR3: TGTGCCACCAGCAGAGTAGAAGTCACCGGGGAGCTGTTTTTT.

The gene calls are TRBV3-1 and TRBJ1-2; no clear D. Germline CDR1 and CDR2: LGHDT and YNNKEL (reference sequence). With 2 bases removed from V and 8 bases from J, the gap between germline ends came to 12 bases. CDR3 size: 13 residues. The CDR3 sequence: CASSQKGFRGYTF. DNA of the CDR3: TGTGCCAGCAGCCAAAAGGGATTCCGGGGCTACACCTTC.

This clonotype has more than one count but fewer than ten. The rearrangement links TRBV29-1 to TRBJ2-7; D unclear. This CDR3 comprises 11 residues. V was pared by 6 bases and J by 5 bases, with 11 bases between. Germline V gene lookup returns CDR1 SQVTM and CDR2 ANQGSEA. CDR3 nucleotide sequence: TGCAGCGTGAGATGGGGTCACGAGCAGTACTTC. Translation: CSVRWGHEQYF.

V usage is TRBV2 and J usage is TRBJ2-1, with D maybe TRBD1 (6 bases). Germline V gene sequence: CDR1 SNHLY, CDR2 FYNNEI. Trimming stripped 7 bases from V and 8 bases from J, with 15 bases between. CDR3 size: 13 residues. The CDR3 nucleotides are TGTGCCAGCAAGGGGGTCGGGTACCATGAGCAGTTCTTC. As protein: CASKGVGYHEQFF.